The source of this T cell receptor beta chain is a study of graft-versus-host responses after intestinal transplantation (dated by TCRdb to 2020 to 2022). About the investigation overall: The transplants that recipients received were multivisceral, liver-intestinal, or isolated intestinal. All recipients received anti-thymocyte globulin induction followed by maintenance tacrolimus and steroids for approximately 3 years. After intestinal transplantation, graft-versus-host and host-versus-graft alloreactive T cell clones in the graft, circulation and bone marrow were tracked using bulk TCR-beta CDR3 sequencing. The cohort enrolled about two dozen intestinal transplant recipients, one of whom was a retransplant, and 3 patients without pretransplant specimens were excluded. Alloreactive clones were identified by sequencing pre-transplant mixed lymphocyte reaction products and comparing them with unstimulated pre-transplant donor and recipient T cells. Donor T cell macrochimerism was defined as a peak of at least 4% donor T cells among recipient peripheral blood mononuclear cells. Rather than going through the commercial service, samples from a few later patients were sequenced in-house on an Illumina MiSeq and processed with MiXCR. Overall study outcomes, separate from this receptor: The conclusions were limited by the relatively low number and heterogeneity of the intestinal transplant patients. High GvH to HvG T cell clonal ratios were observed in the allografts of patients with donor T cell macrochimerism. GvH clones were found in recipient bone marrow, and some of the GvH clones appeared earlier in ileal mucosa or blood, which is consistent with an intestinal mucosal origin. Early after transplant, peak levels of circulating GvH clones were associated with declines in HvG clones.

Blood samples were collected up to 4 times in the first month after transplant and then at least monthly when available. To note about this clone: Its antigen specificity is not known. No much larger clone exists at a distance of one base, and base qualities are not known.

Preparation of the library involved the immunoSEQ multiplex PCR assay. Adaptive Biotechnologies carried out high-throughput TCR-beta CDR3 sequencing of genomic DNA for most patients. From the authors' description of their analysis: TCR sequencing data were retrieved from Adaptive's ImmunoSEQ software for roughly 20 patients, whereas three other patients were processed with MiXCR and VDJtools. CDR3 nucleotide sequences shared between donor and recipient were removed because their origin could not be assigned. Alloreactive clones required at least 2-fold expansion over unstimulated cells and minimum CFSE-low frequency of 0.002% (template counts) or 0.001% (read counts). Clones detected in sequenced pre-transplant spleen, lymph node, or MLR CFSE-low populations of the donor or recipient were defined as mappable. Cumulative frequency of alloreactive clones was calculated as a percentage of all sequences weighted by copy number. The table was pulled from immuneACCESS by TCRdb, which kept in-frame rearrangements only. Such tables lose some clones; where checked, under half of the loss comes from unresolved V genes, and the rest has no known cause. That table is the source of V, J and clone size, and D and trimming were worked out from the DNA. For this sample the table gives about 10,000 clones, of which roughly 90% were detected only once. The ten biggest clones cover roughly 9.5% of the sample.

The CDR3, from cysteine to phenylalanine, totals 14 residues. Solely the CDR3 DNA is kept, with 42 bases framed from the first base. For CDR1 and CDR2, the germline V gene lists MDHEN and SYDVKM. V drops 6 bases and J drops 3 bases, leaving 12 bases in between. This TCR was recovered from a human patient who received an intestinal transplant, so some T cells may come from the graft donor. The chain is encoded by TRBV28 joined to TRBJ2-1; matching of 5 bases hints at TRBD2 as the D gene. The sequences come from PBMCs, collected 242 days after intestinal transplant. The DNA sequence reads TGTGCCAGCAGCACACTAGTTAGCTACAATGAGCAGTTCTTC. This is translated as CASSTLVSYNEQFF.